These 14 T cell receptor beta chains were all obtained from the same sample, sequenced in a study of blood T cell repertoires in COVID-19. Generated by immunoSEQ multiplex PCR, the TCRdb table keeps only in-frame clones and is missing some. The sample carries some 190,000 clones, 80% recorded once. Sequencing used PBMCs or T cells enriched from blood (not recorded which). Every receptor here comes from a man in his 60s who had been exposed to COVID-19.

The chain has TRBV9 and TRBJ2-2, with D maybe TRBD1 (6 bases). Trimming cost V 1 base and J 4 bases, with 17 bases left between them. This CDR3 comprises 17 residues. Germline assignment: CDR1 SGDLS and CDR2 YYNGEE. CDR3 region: CASSVRGSDGGTGELFF. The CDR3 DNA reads TGTGCCAGCAGCGTAAGGGGGTCCGACGGAGGCACCGGGGAGCTGTTTTTT. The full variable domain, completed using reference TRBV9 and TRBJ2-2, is DSGVTQTPKHLITATGQRVTLRCSPRSGDLSVYWYQQSLDQGLQFLIQYYNGEERAKGNILERFSAQQFPDLHSELNLSSLELGDSALYFCASSVRGSDGGTGELFFGEGSRLTVL.

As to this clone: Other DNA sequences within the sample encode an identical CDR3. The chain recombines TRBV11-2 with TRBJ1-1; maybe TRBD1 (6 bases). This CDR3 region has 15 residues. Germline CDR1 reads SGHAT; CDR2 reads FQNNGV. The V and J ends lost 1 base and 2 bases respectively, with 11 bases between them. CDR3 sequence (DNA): TGTGCCAGCAGCTTAGTCGTAGGGGGAAACACTGAAGCTTTCTTT. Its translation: CASSLVVGGNTEAFF.

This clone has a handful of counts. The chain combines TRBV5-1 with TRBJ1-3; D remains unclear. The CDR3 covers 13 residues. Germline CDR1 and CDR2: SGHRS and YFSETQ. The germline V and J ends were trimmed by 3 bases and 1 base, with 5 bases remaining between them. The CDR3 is CASSYGSGNTIYF. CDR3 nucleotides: TGCGCCAGCAGCTACGGGTCTGGAAACACCATATATTTT.

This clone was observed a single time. DNA for the CDR3: TGTGCCAGCAGCCGGGGGATTGGGTACGAGCAGTACTTC. It yields the protein CASSRGIGYEQYF. The chain uses TRBV5-6 and TRBJ2-7; tentatively, D is TRBD2 (6 bases). This CDR3 spans 13 amino acids. Trimming removed 4 bases at V and 4 bases at J, with 12 bases between. The V gene's germline CDR1 is SGHDT and CDR2 YYEEEE.

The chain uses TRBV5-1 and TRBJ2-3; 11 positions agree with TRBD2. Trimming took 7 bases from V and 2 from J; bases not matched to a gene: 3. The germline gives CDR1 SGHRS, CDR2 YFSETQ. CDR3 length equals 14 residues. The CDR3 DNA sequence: TGCGCCAGCCGACTAGCGGGGATCACAGATACGCAGTATTTT. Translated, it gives CASRLAGITDTQYF. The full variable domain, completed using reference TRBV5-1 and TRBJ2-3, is KAGVTQTPRYLIKTRGQQVTLSCSPISGHRSVSWYQQTPGQGLQFLFEYFSETQRNKGNFPGRFSGRQFSNSRSEMNVSTLELGDSALYLCASRLAGITDTQYFGPGTRLTVL.

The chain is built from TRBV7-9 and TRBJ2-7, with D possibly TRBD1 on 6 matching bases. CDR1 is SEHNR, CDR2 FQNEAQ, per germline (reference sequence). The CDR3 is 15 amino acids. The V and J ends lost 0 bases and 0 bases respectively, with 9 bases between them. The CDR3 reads CASSLAVRGSYEQYF. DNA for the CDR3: TGTGCCAGCAGCTTAGCGGTCAGGGGCTCCTACGAGCAGTACTTC.

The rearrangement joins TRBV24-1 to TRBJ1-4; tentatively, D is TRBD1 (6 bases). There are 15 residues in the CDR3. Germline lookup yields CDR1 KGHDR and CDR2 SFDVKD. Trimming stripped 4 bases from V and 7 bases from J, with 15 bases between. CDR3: CATSDPGVESEKLFF. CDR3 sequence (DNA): TGTGCCACCAGTGACCCAGGGGTAGAGAGTGAAAAACTGTTTTTT.

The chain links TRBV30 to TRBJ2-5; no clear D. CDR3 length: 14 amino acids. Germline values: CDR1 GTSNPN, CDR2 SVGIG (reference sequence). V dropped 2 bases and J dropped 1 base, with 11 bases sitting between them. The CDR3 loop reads CAWSWHPTQETQYF. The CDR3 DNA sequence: TGTGCCTGGAGTTGGCACCCAACCCAAGAGACCCAGTACTTC.

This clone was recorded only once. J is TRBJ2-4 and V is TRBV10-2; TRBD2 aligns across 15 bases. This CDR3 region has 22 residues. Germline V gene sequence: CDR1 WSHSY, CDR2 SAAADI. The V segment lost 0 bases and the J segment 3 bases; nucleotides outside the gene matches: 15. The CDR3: CASSESRAPGTSGRSGKNIQYF. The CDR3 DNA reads TGCGCCAGCAGTGAGTCGAGAGCGCCGGGGACTAGCGGGAGGAGTGGCAAAAACATTCAGTACTTC.

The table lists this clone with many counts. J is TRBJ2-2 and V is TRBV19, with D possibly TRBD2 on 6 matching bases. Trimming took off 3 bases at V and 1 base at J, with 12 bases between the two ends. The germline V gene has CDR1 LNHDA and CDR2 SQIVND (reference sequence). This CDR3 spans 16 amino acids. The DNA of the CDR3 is TGTGCCAGTAGTATCTATCGGGAGAAGAACACCGGGGAGCTGTTTTTT. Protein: CASSIYREKNTGELFF.

CDR3 DNA: TGTGCCAGCAGTCTGGGACAGGGGGGTGGTTCACCCCTCCACTTT. Its translation: CASSLGQGGGSPLHF. The V and J genes are TRBV2 and TRBJ1-6; 11 bases agree with TRBD1. The CDR3 contains 15 residues. After removal of 5 bases from V and 9 bases from J, the junction contained 6 bases not matched to a gene. Germline V gene data show CDR1 as SNHLY and CDR2 as FYNNEI. The full variable domain, with the rest looked up from reference TRBV2 and TRBJ1-6, is EPEVTQTPSHQVTQMGQEVILRCVPISNHLYFYWYRQILGQKVEFLVSFYNNEISEKSEIFDDQFSVERPDGSNFTLKIRSTKLEDSAMYFCASSLGQGGGSPLHFGNGTRLTVT.

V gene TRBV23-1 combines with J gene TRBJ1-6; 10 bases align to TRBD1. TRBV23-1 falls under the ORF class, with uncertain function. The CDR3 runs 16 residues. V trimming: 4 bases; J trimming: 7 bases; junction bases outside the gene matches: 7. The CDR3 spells CASSLTGQGGNSPLHF. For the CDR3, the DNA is TGCGCCAGCAGTCTCACCGGACAGGGGGGAAATTCACCCCTCCACTTT.

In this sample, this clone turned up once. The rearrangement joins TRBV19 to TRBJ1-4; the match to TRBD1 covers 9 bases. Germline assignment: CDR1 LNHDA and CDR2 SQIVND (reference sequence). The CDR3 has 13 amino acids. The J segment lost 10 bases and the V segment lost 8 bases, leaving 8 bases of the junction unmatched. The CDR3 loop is CASEGGQGSKLFF. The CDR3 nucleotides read TGTGCCAGTGAGGGGGGACAGGGATCAAAACTGTTTTTT. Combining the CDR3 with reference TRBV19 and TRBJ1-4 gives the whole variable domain DGGITQSPKYLFRKEGQNVTLSCEQNLNHDAMYWYRQDPGQGLRLIYYSQIVNDFQKGDIAEGYSVSREKKESFPLTVTSAQKNPTAFYLCASEGGQGSKLFFGSGTQLSVL.

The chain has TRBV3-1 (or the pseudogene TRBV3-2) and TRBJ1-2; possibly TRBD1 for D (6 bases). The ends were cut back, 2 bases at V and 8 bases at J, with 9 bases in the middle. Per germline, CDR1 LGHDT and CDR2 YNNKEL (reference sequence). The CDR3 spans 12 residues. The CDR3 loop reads CASSQPGVGYTF. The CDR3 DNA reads TGTGCCAGCAGCCAACCAGGGGTCGGCTACACCTTC.